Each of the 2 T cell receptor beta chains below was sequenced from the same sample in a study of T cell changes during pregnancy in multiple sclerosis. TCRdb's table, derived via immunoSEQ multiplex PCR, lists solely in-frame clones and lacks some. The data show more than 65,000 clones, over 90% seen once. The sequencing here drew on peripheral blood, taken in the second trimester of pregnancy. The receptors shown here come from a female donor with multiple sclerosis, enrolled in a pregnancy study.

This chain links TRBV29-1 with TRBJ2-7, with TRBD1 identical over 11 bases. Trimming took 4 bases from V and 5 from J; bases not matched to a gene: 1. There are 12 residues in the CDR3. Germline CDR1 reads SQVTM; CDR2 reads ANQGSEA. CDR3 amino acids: CSVGTGGDEQYF. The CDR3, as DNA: TGCAGCGTTGGGACAGGGGGCGACGAGCAGTACTTC.

The CDR3 DNA is TGTGCCAGCAGCCAAGGGGACAGGGGTGCCGGGGAGCTGTTTTTT. It specifies CASSQGDRGAGELFF. This rearrangement joins TRBV4-2 to TRBJ2-2; 10 bases align to TRBD1. Germline V CDR1 and CDR2: LGHNA, YNFKEQ. This CDR3 is built from 15 residues. J was trimmed by 6 bases and V by 1 base; bases with no gene match: 2.